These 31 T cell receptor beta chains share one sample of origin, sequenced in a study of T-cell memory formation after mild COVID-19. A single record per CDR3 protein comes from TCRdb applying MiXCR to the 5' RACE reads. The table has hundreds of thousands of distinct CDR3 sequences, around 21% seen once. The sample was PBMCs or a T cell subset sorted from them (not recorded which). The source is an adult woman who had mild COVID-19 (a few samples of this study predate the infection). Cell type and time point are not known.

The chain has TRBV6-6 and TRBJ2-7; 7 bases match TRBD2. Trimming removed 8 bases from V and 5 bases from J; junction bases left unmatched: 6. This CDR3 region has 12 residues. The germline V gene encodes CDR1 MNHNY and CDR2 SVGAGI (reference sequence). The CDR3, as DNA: TGTGCCAGCTCGGGGGGTTCCCACGAGCAGTACTTC. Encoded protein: CASSGGSHEQYF.

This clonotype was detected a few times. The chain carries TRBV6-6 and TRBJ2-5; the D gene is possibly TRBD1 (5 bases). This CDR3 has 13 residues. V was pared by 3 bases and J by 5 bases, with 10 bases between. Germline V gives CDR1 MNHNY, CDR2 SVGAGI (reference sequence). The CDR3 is CASSYQGRETQYF. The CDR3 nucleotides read TGTGCCAGCAGTTATCAGGGAAGGGAGACCCAGTACTTC.

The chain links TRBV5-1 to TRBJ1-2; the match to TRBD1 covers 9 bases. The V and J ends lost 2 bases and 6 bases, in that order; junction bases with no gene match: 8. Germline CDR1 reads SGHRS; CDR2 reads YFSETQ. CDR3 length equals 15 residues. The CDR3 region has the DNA TGCGCCAGCAGCTTAGGGACAGGGATCACCGATGGCTACACCTTC. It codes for CASSLGTGITDGYTF.

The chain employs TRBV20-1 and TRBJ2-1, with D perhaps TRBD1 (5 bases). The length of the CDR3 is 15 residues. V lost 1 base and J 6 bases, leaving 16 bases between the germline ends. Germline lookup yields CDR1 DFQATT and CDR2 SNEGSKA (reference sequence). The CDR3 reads CSARGVGAYFNEQFF. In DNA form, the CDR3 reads TGCAGTGCTAGAGGGGTAGGGGCCTACTTCAATGAGCAGTTCTTC.

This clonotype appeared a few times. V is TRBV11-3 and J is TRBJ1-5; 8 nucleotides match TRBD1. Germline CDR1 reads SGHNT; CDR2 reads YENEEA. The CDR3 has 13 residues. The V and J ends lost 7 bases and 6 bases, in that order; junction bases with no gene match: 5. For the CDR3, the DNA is TGTGCCAGCATGGGACAGGACCTTCAGCCCCAGCATTTT. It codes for CASMGQDLQPQHF.

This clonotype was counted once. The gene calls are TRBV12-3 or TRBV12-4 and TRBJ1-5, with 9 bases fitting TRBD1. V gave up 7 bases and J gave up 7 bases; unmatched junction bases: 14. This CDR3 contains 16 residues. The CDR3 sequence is CASTTLMDRGHQPQHF. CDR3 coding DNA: TGTGCCAGCACTACTCTGATGGACAGGGGCCACCAGCCCCAGCATTTT.

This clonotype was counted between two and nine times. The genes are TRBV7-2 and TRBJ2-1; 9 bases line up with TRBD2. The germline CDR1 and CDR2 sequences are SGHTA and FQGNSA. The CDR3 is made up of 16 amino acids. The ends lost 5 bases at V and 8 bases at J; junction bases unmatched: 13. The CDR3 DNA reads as TGTGCCAGCAGCCTCTTAGGCGGTAGCGGGAGCCATGAGCAGTTCTTC. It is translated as CASSLLGGSGSHEQFF.

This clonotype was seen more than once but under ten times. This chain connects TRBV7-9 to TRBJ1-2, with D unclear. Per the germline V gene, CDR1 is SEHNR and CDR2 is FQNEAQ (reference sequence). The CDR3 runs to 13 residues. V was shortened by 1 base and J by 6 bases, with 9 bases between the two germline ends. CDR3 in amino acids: CASSLGGRDGYTF. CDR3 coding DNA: TGTGCCAGCAGCTTAGGAGGGAGGGATGGCTACACCTTC. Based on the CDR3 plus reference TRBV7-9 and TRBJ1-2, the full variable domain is DTGVSQNPRHKITKRGQNVTFRCDPISEHNRLYWYRQTLGQGPEFLTYFQNEAQLEKSRLLSDRFSAERPKGSFSTLEIQRTEQGDSAMYLCASSLGGRDGYTFGSGTRLTVV.

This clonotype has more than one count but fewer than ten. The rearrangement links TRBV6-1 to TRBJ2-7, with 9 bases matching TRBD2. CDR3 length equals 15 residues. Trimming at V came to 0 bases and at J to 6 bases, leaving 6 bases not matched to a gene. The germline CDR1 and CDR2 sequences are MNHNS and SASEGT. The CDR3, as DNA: TGTGCCAGCAGTGAAGCTCCGTCTAGCGGGGTCGAGCAGTACTTC. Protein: CASSEAPSSGVEQYF.

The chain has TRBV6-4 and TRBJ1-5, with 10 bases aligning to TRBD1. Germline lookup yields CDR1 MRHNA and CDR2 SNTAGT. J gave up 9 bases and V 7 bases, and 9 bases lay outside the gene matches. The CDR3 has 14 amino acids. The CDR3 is CASTPGQGGVPQHF. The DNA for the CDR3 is TGTGCCAGCACTCCCGGACAGGGGGGTGTGCCCCAGCATTTT.

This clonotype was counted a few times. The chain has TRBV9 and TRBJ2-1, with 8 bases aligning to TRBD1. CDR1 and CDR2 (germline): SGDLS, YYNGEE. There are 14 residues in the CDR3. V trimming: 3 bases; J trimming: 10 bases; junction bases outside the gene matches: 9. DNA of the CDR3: TGTGCCAGCAGCGAGGTGGACAGGGATGGAGAGCAGTTCTTC. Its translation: CASSEVDRDGEQFF.

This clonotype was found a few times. The CDR3 DNA reads TGTGCCAGCAGCCCGACAAGGAGGGCTAACTATGGCTACACCTTC. This sequence encodes CASSPTRRANYGYTF. V is TRBV12-3 or TRBV12-4 and J is TRBJ1-2; the D is unclear. Trimming pared 6 bases from V and 0 bases from J, leaving 14 bases between. The CDR3 is 15 residues long.

The CDR3 loop reads CSATPTTTGTQYF. The DNA for the CDR3 is TGCAGTGCCACCCCGACTACGACGGGGACCCAGTACTTC. The rearrangement uses TRBV20-1 and TRBJ2-5; D may be TRBD2 (5 bases). The CDR3 totals 13 residues. Trimming removed 6 bases from V and 7 bases from J, with 18 bases in between. In germline, CDR1 is DFQATT, CDR2 SNEGSKA (reference sequence).

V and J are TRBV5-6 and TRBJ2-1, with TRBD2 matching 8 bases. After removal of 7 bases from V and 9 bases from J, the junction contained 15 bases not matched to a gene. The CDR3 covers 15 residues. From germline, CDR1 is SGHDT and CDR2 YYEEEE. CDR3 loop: CASWSGGHKVSEQFF. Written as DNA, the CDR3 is TGTGCCAGCTGGAGCGGGGGACATAAAGTCTCTGAGCAGTTCTTC.

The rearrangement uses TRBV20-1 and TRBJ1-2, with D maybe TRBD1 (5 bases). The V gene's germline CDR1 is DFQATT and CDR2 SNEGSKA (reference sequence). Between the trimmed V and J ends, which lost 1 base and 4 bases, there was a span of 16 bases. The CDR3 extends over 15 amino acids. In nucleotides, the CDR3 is TGCAGTGCTAGAGCCCAGGGTTTGGACTCCTATGGCTACACCTTC. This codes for CSARAQGLDSYGYTF.

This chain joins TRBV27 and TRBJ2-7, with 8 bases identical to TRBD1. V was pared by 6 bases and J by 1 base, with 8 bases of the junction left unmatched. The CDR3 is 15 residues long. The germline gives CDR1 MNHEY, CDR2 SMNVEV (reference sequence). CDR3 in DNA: TGTGCCAGCAGAGAGACAGGGGTCAATTCCTACGAGCAGTACTTC. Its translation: CASRETGVNSYEQYF.

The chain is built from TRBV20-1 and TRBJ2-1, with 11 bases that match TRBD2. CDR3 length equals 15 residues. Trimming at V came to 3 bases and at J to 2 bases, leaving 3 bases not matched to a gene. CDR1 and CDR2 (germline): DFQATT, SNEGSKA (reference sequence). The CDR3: CSARTSGTAYNEQFF. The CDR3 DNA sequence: TGCAGTGCTAGGACTAGCGGGACTGCCTACAATGAGCAGTTCTTC.

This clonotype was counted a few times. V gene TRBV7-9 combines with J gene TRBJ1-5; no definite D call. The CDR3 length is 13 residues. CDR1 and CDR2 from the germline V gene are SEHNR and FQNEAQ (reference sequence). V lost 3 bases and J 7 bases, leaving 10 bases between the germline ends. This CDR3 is CASSFGSRQPQHF. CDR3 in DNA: TGTGCCAGCAGCTTCGGGTCTCGACAGCCCCAGCATTTT.

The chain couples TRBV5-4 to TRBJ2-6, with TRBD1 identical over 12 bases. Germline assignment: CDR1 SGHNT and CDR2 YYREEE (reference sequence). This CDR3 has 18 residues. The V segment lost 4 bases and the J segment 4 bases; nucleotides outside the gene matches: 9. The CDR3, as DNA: TGTGCCAGCAGCGACTTGGGGACAGGGGGCGCAGGGGCCAACGTCCTGACTTTC. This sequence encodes CASSDLGTGGAGANVLTF.

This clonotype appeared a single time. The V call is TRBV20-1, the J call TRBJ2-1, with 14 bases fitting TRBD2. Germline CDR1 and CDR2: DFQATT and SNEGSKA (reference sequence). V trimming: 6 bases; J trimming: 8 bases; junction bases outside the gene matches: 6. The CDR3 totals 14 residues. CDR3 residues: CSAAGTSGRYEQFF. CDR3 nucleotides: TGCAGTGCGGCCGGGACTAGCGGGAGATATGAGCAGTTCTTC.

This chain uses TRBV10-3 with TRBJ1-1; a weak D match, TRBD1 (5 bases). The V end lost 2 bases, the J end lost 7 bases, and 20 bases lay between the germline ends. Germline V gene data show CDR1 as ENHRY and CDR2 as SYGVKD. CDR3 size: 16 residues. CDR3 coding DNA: TGTGCCATCAGTGAGGCGGTGGGGGGGAGAGGCCTTGAAGCTTTCTTT. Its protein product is CAISEAVGGRGLEAFF.

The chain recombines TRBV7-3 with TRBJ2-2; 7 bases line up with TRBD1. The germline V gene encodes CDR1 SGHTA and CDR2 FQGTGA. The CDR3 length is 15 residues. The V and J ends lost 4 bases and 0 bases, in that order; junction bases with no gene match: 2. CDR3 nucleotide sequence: TGTGCCAGCAGCTCCGGGACAGCGAACACCGGGGAGCTGTTTTTT. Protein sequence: CASSSGTANTGELFF.

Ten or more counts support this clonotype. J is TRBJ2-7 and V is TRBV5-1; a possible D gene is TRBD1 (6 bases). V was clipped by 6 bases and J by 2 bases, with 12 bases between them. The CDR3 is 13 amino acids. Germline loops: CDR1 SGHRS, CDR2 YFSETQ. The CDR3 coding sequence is TGCGCCAGCACCCGGGACACCGCCTACGAGCAGTACTTC. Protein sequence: CASTRDTAYEQYF.

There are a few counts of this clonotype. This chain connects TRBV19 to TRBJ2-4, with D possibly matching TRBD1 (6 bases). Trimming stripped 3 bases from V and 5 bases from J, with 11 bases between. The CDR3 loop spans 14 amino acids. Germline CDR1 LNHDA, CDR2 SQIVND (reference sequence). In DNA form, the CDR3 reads TGTGCCAGTAGTATGTGGGCAGGGGAAAACATTCAGTACTTC. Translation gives CASSMWAGENIQYF.

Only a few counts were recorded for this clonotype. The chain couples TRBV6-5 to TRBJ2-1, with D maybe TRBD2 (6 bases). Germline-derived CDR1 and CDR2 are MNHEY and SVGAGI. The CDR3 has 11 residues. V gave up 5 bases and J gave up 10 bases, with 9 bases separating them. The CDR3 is CASSGRGEQFF. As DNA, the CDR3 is TGTGCCAGCAGTGGGCGGGGCGAGCAGTTCTTC.

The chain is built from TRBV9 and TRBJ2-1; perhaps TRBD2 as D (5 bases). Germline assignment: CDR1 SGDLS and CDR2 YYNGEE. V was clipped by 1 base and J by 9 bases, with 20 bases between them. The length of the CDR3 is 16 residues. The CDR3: CASSVSQIRELGEQFF. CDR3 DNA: TGTGCCAGCAGCGTATCCCAAATAAGGGAGCTGGGTGAGCAGTTCTTC.

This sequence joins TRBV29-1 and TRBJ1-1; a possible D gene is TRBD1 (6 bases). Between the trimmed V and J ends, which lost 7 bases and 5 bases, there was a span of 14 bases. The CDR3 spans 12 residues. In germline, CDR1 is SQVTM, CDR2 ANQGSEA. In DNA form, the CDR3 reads TGCAGCGGAGGGGGGATAAGGACTGAAGCTTTCTTT. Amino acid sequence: CSGGGIRTEAFF.

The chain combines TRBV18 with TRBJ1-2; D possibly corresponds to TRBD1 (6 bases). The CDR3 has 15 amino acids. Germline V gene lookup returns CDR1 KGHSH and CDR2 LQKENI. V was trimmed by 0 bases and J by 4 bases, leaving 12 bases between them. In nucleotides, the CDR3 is TGTGCCAGCTCACCACCGAAGTCAGGGGCCTATGGCTACACCTTC. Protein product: CASSPPKSGAYGYTF.

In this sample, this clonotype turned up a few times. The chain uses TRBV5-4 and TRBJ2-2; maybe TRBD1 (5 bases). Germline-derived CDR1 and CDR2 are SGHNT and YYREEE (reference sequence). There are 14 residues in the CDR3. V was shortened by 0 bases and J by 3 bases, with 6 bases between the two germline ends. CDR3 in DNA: TGTGCCAGCAGCTTGGGACAGTACACCGGGGAGCTGTTTTTT. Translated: CASSLGQYTGELFF.

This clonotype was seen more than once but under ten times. In DNA, the CDR3 is TGTGCCAGCAGAGGGACGGTACGGTCAGATACGCAGTATTTT. It encodes CASRGTVRSDTQYF. The chain uses TRBV2 and TRBJ2-3; D possibly uses TRBD1 or TRBD2 (5 bases each). CDR3 length: 14 residues. Germline CDR1 is SNHLY and CDR2 is FYNNEI. V shed 6 bases and J shed 4 bases, with 14 bases lying between them.

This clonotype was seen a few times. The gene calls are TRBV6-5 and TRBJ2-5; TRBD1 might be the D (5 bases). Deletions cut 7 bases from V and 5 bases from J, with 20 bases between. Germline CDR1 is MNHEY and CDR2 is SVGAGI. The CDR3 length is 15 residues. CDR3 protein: CASTSLQGEVETQYF. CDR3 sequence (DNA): TGTGCCAGCACCTCCCTCCAGGGTGAGGTGGAGACCCAGTACTTC.